What follows are 3 T cell receptor beta chains derived from one specimen sequenced in a study of tumor-infiltrating lymphocytes in primary liver carcinoma. Starting material of 450 to 500 ng total RNA yielded TCR beta cDNA via a constant-region primer. The TCR beta library was amplified through three nested multiplex PCR rounds in a modified ARM-PCR procedure. The first two PCR rounds used TRBV1-TRBV30 primers with a Cbeta primer, 10 cycles each. In TCRdb, the multiplex PCR reads were re-called with MiXCR into one record per CDR3 protein. The table records approximately 110,000 distinct CDR3 sequences, around two thirds of them present only once. For each extraction, RNA and DNA were obtained together from around 20-30 mg of unsorted bulk tissue. Sequencing was done on a sample of liver tumor tissue from sampling region 1. Subset here: tumor region T1, superior pole. These receptors were collected from a woman aged 55-69 years with primary liver carcinoma and hepatitis B virus infection.

As for this clonotype: A read error may account for a junction end that differs from germline. The chain uses TRBV11-2 and TRBJ2-1; D perhaps matches TRBD2 (6 bases). There are 16 residues in the CDR3. Per the germline V gene, CDR1 is SGHAT and CDR2 is FQNNGV. The CDR3 DNA follows: TGTGCCAGCAGCATAATTGCGGGATCCAACTACAATGAGCACTTCTTC. This translates into CASSIIAGSNYNEHFF.

As concerns this clonotype: The conserved phenylalanine or tryptophan is not found at the CDR3 terminus, so this likely reflects a read error. The V and J genes are TRBV10-1 and TRBJ2-3; D gene ambiguous. CDR1 is WNHNN, CDR2 SYGVQD, per germline (reference sequence). V was cut by 2 bases and J by 5 bases, with 11 bases left in between. This CDR3 comprises 14 residues. Here the CDR3 DNA reads TGCGCCAGCAGTGAGGGCAACACAAGAGATACGCAGTATTTG. Residues: CASSEGNTRDTQYL.

Concerning this clonotype: The junction departs from germline at one end; a sequencing error may be responsible. For the CDR3, the DNA is TGTGTCAGCAGCGACCACGACAGGGACGACTACAAGCAGTACTTC. Translating it yields CVSSDHDRDDYKQYF. V and J are TRBV11-2 and TRBJ2-7, with TRBD1 matching over 7 bases. This CDR3 spans 15 amino acids. Germline assignment: CDR1 SGHAT and CDR2 FQNNGV.